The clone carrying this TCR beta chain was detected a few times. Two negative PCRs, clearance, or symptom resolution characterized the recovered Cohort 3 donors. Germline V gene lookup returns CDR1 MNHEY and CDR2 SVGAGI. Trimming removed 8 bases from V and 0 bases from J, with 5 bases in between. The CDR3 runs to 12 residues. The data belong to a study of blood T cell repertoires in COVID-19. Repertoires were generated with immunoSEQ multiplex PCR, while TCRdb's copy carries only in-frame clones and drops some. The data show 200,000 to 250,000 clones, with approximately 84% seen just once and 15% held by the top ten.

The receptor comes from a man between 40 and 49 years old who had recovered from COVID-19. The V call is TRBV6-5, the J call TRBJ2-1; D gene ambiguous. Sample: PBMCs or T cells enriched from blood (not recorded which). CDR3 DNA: TGTGCCAGCTATAGCTCCTACAATGAGCAGTTCTTC. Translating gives CASYSSYNEQFF.